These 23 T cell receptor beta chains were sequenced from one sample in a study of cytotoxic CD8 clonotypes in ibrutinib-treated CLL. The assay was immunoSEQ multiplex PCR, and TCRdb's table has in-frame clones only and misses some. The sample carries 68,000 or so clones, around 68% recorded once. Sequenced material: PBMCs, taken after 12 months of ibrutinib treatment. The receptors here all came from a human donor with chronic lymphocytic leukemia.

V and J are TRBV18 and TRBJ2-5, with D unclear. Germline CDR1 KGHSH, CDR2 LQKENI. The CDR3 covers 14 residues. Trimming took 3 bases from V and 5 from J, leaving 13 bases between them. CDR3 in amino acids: CASSPLPSEETQYF. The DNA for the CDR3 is TGTGCCAGCTCACCCCTCCCTAGTGAGGAGACCCAGTACTTC.

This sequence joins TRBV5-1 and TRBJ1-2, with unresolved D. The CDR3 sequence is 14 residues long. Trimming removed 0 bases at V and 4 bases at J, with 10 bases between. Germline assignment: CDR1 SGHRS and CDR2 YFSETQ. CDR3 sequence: CASSLGLGSYGYTF. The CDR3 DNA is TGCGCCAGCAGCTTGGGGCTAGGATCCTATGGCTACACCTTC.

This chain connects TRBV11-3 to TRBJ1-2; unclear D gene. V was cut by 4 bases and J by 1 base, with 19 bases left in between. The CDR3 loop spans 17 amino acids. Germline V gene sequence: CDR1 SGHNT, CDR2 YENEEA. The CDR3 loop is CASSSLVPPQSNYGYTF. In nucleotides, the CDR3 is TGTGCCAGCAGCTCCCTAGTCCCTCCACAGAGTAACTATGGCTACACCTTC.

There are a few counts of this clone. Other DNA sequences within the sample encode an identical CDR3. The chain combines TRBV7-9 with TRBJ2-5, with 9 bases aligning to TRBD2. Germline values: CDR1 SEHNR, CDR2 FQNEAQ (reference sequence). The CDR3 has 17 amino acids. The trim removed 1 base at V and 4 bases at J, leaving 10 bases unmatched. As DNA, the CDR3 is TGTGCCAGCAGCTTAGGGGGGGCGGGGGGGCCCGGAGAGACCCAGTACTTC. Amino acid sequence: CASSLGGAGGPGETQYF.

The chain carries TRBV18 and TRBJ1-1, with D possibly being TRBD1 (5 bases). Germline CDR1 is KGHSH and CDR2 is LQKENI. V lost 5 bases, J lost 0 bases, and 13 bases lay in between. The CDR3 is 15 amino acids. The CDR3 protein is CASSSYRFMNTEAFF. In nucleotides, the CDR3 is TGTGCCAGCTCATCTTACAGGTTCATGAACACTGAAGCTTTCTTT.

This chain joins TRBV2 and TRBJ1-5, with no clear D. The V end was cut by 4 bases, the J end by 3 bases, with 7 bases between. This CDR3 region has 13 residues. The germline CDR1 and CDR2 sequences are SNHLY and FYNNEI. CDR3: CASSGGYNQPQHF. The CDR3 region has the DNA TGTGCCAGCAGTGGGGGTTACAATCAGCCCCAGCATTTT.

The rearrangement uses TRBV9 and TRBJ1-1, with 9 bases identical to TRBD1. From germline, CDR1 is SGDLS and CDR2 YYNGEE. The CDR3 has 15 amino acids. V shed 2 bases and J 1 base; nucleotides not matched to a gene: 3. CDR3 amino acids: CASSVTGGGNTEAFF. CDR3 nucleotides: TGTGCCAGCAGCGTTACAGGGGGCGGGAACACTGAAGCTTTCTTT. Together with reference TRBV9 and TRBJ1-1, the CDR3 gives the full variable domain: DSGVTQTPKHLITATGQRVTLRCSPRSGDLSVYWYQQSLDQGLQFLIQYYNGEERAKGNILERFSAQQFPDLHSELNLSSLELGDSALYFCASSVTGGGNTEAFFGQGTRLTVV.

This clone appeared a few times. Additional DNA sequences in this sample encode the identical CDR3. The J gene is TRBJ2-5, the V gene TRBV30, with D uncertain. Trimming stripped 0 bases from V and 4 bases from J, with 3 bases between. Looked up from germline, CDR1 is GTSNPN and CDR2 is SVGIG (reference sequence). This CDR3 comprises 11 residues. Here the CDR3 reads CAWSVRETQYF. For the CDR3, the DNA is TGTGCCTGGAGTGTCAGAGAGACCCAGTACTTC.

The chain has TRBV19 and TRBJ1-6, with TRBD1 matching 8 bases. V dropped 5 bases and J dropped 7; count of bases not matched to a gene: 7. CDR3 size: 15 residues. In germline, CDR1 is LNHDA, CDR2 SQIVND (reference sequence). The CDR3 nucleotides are TGTGCCAGTAGTGCGCTCAGGGGGCAGAATTCACCCCTCCACTTT. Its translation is CASSALRGQNSPLHF.

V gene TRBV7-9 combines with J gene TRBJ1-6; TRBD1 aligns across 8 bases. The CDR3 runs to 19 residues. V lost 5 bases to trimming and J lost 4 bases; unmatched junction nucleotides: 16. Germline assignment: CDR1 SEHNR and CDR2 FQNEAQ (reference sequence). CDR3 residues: CASSAERQGAKSYNSPLHF. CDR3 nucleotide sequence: TGTGCCAGCAGCGCCGAGCGGCAGGGGGCCAAGTCTTATAATTCACCCCTCCACTTT.

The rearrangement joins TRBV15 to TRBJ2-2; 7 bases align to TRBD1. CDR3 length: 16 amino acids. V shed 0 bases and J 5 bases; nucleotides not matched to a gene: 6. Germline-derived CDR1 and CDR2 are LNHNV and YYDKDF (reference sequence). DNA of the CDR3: TGTGCCACCAGCAGAGATATTTGGACAGGTACCGGGGAGCTGTTTTTT. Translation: CATSRDIWTGTGELFF. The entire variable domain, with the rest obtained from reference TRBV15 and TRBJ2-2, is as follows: DAMVIQNPRYQVTQFGKPVTLSCSQTLNHNVMYWYQQKSSQAPKLLFHYYDKDFNNEADTPDNFQSRRPNTSFCFLDIRSPGLGDTAMYLCATSRDIWTGTGELFFGEGSRLTVL.

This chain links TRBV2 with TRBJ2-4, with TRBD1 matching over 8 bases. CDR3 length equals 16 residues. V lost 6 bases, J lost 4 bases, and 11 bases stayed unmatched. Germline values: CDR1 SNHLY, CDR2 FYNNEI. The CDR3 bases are TGTGCCAGCAGAGCGGACGGACAGGGTGCGAAAAACATTCAGTACTTC. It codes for CASRADGQGAKNIQYF.

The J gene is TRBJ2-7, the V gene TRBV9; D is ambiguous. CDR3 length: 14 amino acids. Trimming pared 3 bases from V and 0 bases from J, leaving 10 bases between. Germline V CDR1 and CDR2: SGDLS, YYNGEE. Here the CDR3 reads CASSAVGSSYEQYF. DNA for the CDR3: TGTGCCAGCAGCGCGGTTGGAAGCTCCTACGAGCAGTACTTC.

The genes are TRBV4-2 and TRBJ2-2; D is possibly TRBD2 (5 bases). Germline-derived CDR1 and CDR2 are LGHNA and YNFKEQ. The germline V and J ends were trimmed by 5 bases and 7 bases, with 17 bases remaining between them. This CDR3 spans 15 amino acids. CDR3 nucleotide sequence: TGTGCCAGCAGCGGCCGGGAAAATAGTGGCGGGGAGCTGTTTTTT. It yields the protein CASSGRENSGGELFF.

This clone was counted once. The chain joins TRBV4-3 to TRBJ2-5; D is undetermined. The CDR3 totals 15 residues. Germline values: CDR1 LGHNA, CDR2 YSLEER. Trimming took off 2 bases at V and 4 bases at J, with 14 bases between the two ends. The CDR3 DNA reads TGCGCCAGCAGCCAAACCATCGAGGCTGGAGAGACCCAGTACTTC. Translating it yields CASSQTIEAGETQYF.

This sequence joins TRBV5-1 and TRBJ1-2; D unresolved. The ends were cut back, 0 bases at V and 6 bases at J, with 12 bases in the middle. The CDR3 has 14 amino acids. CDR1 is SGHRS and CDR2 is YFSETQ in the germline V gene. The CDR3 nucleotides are TGCGCCAGCAGCTTGGGAGCCGGGTATGATGGCTACACCTTC. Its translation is CASSLGAGYDGYTF. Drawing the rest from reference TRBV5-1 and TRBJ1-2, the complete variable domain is KAGVTQTPRYLIKTRGQQVTLSCSPISGHRSVSWYQQTPGQGLQFLFEYFSETQRNKGNFPGRFSGRQFSNSRSEMNVSTLELGDSALYLCASSLGAGYDGYTFGSGTRLTVV.

This chain's CDR3 is CASSLGGQNNQPQHF. Written as DNA, the CDR3 is TGTGCCAGCAGCTTAGGGGGACAGAACAATCAGCCCCAGCATTTT. The chain joins TRBV7-6 to TRBJ1-5; 7 nucleotides agree with TRBD1. This CDR3 is 15 amino acids long. Per the germline V gene, CDR1 is SGHVS and CDR2 is FNYEAQ. Losses at the gene ends were 1 base for V and 3 bases for J; bases not matched to a gene: 3.

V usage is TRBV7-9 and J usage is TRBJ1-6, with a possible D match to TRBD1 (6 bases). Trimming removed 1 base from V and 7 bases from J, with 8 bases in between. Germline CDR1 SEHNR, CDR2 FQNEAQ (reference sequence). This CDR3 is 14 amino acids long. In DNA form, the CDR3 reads TGTGCCAGCAGCTTAGACAGGGCGAATTCACCCCTCCACTTT. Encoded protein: CASSLDRANSPLHF.

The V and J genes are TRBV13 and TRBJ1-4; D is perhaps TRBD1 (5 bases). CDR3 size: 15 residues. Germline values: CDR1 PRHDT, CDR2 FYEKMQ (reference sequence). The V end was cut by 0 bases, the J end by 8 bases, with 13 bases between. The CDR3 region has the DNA TGTGCCAGCAGCTTAGGAAGAGGGGAGGGCGAAAAACTGTTTTTT. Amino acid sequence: CASSLGRGEGEKLFF.

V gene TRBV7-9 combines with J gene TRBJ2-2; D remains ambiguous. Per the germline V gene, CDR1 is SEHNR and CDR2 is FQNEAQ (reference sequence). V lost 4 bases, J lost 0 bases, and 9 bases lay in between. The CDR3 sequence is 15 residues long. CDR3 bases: TGTGCCAGCAGCTCCAGGTTAGCGAACACCGGGGAGCTGTTTTTT. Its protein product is CASSSRLANTGELFF.

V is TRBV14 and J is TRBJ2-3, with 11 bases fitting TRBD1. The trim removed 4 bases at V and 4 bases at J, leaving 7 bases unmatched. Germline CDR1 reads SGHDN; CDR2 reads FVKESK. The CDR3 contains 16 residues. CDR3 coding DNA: TGTGCCAGCAGCCCCGTCCCGGGACAGGGGGCAGATACGCAGTATTTT. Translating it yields CASSPVPGQGADTQYF.

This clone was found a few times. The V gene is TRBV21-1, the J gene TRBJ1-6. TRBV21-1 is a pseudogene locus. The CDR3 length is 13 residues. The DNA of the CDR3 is TGTGCCAGCAGCAAACCCCAGGGACCACCCCTCCACTTT. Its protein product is CASSKPQGPPLHF.

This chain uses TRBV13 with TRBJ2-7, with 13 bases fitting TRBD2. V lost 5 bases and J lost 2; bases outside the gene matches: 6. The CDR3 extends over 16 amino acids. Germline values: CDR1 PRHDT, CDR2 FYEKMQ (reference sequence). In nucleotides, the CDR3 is TGTGCCAGCAGCCGGTGGACTAGCGGGGGCCCCTACGAGCAGTACTTC. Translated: CASSRWTSGGPYEQYF.